These 2 T cell receptor beta chains originate from one sample sequenced in a study of T cells after posttransplantation cyclophosphamide (dated by TCRdb to 2015 to 2016). The sample's treatment or condition, from its label and the paper: high-dose cyclophosphamide on days +3 and +4 as single-agent GVHD prophylaxis. For conditioning, the PTCy patients got busulfan and fludarabine, then a related or unrelated marrow graft, followed by cyclophosphamide on days +3 and +4. The method was the immunoSEQ multiplex PCR assay. TCRdb limited this immuneACCESS table to in-frame rearrangements with V and J called. A share of clones is missing; checked studies link under half to unresolved V genes, and the rest is unexplained. The sample contains 8,000 to 10,000 clones, roughly 80% of them found a single time. Together, the top ten hold about 16% of the sample. The sequenced sample was PBMCs, obtained roughly 2,000 days after a stem cell transplant with posttransplant cyclophosphamide. These receptors were obtained from a female patient between 35 and 55 years old who received an allogeneic stem cell transplant from a related donor, was CMV-positive, and had no GVHD. Some T cells may have been brought in with the graft after a transplant.

The V call is TRBV10-3, the J call TRBJ2-2; D call uncertain. Trimming removed 3 bases from V and 8 bases from J, with 7 bases in between. Germline CDR1 and CDR2: ENHRY and SYGVKD. CDR3 length: 12 amino acids. The CDR3 sequence: CAISEFEGELFF. Here the CDR3 DNA reads TGTGCCATCAGTGAATTTGAGGGGGAGCTGTTTTTT.

The rearrangement joins TRBV15 to TRBJ2-5; D not resolved. Germline loops: CDR1 LNHNV, CDR2 YYDKDF (reference sequence). Trimming shortened V by 1 base and J by 3 bases, and 6 bases separated the two germline ends. This CDR3 has 13 amino acids. CDR3 residues: CATSRGQEETQYF. The CDR3 DNA is TGTGCCACCAGCAGAGGCCAGGAAGAGACCCAGTACTTC.